The 5 T cell receptor beta chains below all came from one sample that was sequenced in a study of cytomegalovirus exposure and HLA in healthy donors. The PCR made use of 60 Vbeta and 13 Jbeta primers. Sequencing was performed with immunoSEQ multiplex PCR; in TCRdb, only in-frame clones are kept and a portion is missing. The sample's table shows about 72,000 clones. The sample consisted of PBMCs. The receptor source for this set is a man in his fifties in good health and CMV-seropositive.

The chain links TRBV28 to TRBJ1-2, with TRBD1 matching 8 bases. The CDR3 spans 14 residues. J lost 8 bases, V lost 6 bases, and 11 bases had no gene match. Per the germline V gene, CDR1 is MDHEN and CDR2 is SYDVKM. CDR3: CASSIDRGRGGYTF. The CDR3 DNA follows: TGTGCCAGCAGCATCGACAGGGGCCGTGGAGGCTACACCTTC.

The J gene is TRBJ1-4, the V gene TRBV7-9; a possible D gene is TRBD1 (6 bases). The germline gives CDR1 SEHNR, CDR2 FQNEAQ (reference sequence). The V end lost 7 bases, the J end lost 6 bases, and 21 bases lay between the germline ends. The CDR3 consists of 16 residues. The CDR3 DNA sequence: TGTGCCAGCACCGGCGGCCCAGGGGTTCTTGATGAAAAACTGTTTTTT. This sequence encodes CASTGGPGVLDEKLFF.

This chain links TRBV7-9 with TRBJ1-3; TRBD1 agrees at 7 bases. V dropped 1 base and J dropped 7; count of bases not matched to a gene: 4. Per the germline V gene, CDR1 is SEHNR and CDR2 is FQNEAQ (reference sequence). The CDR3 is 14 residues long. Here the CDR3 reads CASSLGTGSNTIYF. The CDR3 region has the DNA TGTGCCAGCAGCTTAGGGACAGGAAGCAACACCATATATTTT.

This chain links TRBV27 with TRBJ2-3; possible D gene TRBD2, 5 bases. Between the trimmed V and J ends, which lost 0 bases and 1 base, there was a span of 8 bases. The CDR3 consists of 15 residues. The germline gives CDR1 MNHEY, CDR2 SMNVEV (reference sequence). The CDR3 protein is CASSLSMRGTDTQYF. The CDR3 DNA reads TGTGCCAGCAGTTTATCGATGAGGGGCACAGATACGCAGTATTTT.

The DNA of the CDR3 is TGTGCCAGTACCCAGTTCCCGGGACAGGGGGATGGCTACACCTTC. This sequence encodes CASTQFPGQGDGYTF. The chain joins TRBV19 to TRBJ1-2, with 11 positions matching TRBD1. Germline V gives CDR1 LNHDA, CDR2 SQIVND (reference sequence). The junction had 10 bases not matched to a gene; V was cut back by 7 bases and J by 6 bases. The length of the CDR3 is 15 residues.